This T cell receptor beta chain was identified during a study of blood T cell repertoires in COVID-19. Turning to the study itself: Whether acute or convalescent, the COVID-19 samples came from the United States, Italy and Spain. T cells, B-cell-depleted T cells, or PBMCs supplied cDNA or gDNA.

Libraries were prepared by immunoSEQ multiplex PCR; TCRdb keeps only in-frame clonotypes and omits some of them. The sample shows about 140,000 clones, 70% to 90% of them seen only once. This CDR3 is 15 amino acids long. Trimming left V 7 bases short and J 7 bases short, with 21 bases between. CDR1 and CDR2 (germline): SGHAT, FQNNGV. J is TRBJ2-3 and V is TRBV11-2, with a tentative D call TRBD1 (6 bases). This receptor was identified in a man between 50 and 59 years old with acute or convalescent COVID-19. The sequenced material came from peripheral blood. CDR3 sequence reads: CASTSRRDTQHTQYF. DNA for the CDR3: TGTGCCAGCACCAGTCGCCGGGACACCCAACATACGCAGTATTTT.